The clone carrying this T cell receptor (beta chain) turned up a few times. Its cognate antigen is unknown. The CDR3 totals 14 residues. Unmatched junction bases numbered 4, after V lost 2 bases and J lost 6 bases. Germline V gene data show CDR1 as LNHDA and CDR2 as SQIVND (reference sequence). Treatment specified: oral pan-JAK inhibitor, 5-10 mg twice daily. This entry is derived from a study of CD8+ T cells in alopecia areata. Study-level points and caveats: TCRs were shared less clearly across patients than in mice, possibly for HLA-related reasons. In blood and scalp, many expanded lesional clones persisted during tofacitinib.

Sequencing used cDNA as its template, made by extracting RNA and reverse transcribing it. Only in-frame clones appear in the TCRdb table, and some are missing; sequencing was by immunoSEQ multiplex PCR. The sample lists about 190,000 clones; about three fifths were seen once. The material sequenced was CD4+ T cells sorted from blood, taken at week 24, from a patient treated with tofacitinib. This chain connects TRBV19 to TRBJ2-4; TRBD1 matches at 7 bases. The sequence came from a human donor with alopecia areata. CDR3 in DNA: TGTGCCAGTAGTATACGGACAGGTAGAAACATTCAGTACTTC. Protein product: CASSIRTGRNIQYF.